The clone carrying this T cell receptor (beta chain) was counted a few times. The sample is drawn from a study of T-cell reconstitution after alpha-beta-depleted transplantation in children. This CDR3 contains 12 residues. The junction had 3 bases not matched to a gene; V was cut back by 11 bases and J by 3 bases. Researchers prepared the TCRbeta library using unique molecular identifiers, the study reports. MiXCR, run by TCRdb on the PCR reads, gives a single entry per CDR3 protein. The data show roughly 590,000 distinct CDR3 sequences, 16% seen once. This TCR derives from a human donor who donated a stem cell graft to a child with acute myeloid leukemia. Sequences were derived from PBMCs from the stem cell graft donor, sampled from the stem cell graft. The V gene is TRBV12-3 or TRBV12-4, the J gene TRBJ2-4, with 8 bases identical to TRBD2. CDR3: CAVRGDKNIQYF. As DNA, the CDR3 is TGTGCCGTGCGGGGGGACAAAAACATTCAGTACTTC.